This TCR beta chain was sequenced during a study of CD8 T cells in Susac syndrome. Reverse transcription of roughly 0.5 to 1 ug RNA was carried out with random hexamers. Amplification of the TCR beta CDR3 was carried out by immunoSEQ multiplex PCR, which spanned a total of 54 Vbeta and 13 Jbeta segments. TCRdb ran MiXCR on the immunoSEQ multiplex PCR reads and lists one entry per CDR3 protein. The sample yields more than 100,000 distinct CDR3 sequences, 80% to 85% seen once. In contrast to the negatively isolated CD8+ and CD4+ T cells, TEMRA cells were FACS-enriched. Between the trimmed V and J ends, which lost 3 bases and 3 bases, there was a span of 11 bases. The CDR3 is 14 amino acids. Per the germline V gene, CDR1 is LGHNA and CDR2 is YSLEER.

This TCR was sampled from a human donor with multiple sclerosis. V and J are TRBV4-3 and TRBJ1-1, with D tentatively TRBD1 (5 bases). The source material was CD8+ T cells from PBMCs. The CDR3 nucleotides read TGCGCCAGCAGCCAGGGGGTCGGGGACACTGAAGCTTTCTTT. This encodes CASSQGVGDTEAFF.